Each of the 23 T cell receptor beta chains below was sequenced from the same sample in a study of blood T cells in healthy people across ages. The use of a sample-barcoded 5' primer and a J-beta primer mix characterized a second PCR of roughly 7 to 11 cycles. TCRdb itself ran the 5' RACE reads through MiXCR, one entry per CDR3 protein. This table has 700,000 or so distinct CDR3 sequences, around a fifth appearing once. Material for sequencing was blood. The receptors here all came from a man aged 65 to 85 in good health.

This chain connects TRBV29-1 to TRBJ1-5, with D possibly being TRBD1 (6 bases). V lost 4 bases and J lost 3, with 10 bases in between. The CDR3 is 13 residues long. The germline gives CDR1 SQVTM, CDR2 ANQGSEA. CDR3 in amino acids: CSVVSGDNQPQHF. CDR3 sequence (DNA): TGCAGCGTTGTTTCAGGGGACAATCAGCCCCAGCATTTT.

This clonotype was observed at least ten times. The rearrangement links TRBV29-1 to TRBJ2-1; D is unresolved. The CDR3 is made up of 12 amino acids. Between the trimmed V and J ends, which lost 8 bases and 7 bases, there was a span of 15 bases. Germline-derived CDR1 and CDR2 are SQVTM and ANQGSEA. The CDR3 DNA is TGCAGCCTCATCAAGGGTAAAAATGAGCAGTTCTTC. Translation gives CSLIKGKNEQFF.

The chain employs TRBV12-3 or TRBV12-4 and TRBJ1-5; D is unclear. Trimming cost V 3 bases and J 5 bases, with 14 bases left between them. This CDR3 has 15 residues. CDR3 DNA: TGTGCCAGCAGTTTGGTAGGGTTGAGAGATCAGCCCCAGCATTTT. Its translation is CASSLVGLRDQPQHF.

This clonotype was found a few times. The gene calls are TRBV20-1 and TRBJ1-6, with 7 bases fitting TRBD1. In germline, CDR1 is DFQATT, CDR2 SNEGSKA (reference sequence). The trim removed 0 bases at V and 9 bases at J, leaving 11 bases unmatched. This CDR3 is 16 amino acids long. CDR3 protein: CSARDPRRQGTSPLHF. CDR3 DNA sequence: TGCAGTGCTAGAGACCCCCGGAGACAGGGCACTTCACCCCTCCACTTT.

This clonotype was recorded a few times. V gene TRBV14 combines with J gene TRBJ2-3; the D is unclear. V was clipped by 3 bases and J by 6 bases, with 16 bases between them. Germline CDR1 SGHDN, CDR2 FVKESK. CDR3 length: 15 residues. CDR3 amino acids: CASSHRLRVPDTQYF. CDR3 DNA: TGTGCCAGCAGCCACCGCTTAAGAGTTCCGGATACGCAGTATTTT.

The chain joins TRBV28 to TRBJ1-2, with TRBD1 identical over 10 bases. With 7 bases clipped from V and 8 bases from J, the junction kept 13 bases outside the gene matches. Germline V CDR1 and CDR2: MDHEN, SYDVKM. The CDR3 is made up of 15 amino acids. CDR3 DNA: TGTGCCAGCAATCCCCACGACAGGGGGCCCCAGGGCTACACCTTC. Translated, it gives CASNPHDRGPQGYTF.

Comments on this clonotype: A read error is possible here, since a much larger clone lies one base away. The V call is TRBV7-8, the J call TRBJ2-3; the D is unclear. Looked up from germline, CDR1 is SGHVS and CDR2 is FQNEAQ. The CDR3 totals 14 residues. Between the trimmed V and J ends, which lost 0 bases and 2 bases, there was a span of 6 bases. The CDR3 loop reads CASSLAGNTDTQYF. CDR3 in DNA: TGTGCCAGCAGCTTAGCGGGGAACACAGATACGCAGTATTTT.

CDR3 region: CASSLDDRYEQYV. The DNA of the CDR3 is TGTGCCAGCAGCCTTGACGACCGCTACGAGCAGTACGTC. The V gene is TRBV7-2, the J gene TRBJ2-7; D unclear. CDR3 length equals 13 residues. Germline-derived CDR1 and CDR2 are SGHTA and FQGNSA. V lost 5 bases, J lost 3 bases, and 11 bases lay in between.

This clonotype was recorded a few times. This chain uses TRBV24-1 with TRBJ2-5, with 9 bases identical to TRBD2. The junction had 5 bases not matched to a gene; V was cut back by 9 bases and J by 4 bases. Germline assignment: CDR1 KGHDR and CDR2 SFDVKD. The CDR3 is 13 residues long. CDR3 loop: CATRASGIETQYF. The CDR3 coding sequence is TGTGCCACCCGGGCTAGCGGGATAGAGACCCAGTACTTC.

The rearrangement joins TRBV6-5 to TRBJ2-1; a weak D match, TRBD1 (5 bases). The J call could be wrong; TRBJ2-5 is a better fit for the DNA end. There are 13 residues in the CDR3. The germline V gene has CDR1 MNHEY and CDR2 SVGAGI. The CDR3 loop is CASSWEGEETQYF. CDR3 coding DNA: TGTGCCAGCAGCTGGGAAGGGGAAGAGACCCAGTACTTC.

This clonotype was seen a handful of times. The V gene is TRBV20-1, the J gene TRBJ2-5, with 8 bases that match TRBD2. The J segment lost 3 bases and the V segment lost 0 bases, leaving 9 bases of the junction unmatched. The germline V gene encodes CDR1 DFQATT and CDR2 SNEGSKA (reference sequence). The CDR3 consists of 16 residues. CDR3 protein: CSARDRGAGDKETQYF. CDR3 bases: TGCAGTGCTAGAGATAGGGGAGCGGGGGACAAAGAGACCCAGTACTTC.

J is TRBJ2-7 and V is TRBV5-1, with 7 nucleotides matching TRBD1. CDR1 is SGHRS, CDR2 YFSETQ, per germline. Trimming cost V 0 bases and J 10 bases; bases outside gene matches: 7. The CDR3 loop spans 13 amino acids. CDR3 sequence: CASSLGPTGKQYV. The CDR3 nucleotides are TGCGCCAGCAGCTTGGGACCGACAGGGAAACAGTACGTC.

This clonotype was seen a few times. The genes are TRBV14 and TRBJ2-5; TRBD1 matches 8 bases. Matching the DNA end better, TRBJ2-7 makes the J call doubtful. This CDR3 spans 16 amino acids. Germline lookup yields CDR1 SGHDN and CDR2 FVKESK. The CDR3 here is CASSQRGQGQLGEQYF. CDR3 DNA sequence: TGTGCCAGCAGCCAAAGAGGACAGGGCCAGCTGGGCGAGCAGTACTTC.

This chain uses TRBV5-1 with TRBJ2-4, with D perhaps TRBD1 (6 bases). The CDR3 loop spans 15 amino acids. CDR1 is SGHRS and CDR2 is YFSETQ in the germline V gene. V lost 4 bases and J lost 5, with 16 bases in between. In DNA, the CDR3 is TGCGCCAGCAGCCCTAACACAGGGCCGGAAAACATTCAGTACTTC. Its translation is CASSPNTGPENIQYF.

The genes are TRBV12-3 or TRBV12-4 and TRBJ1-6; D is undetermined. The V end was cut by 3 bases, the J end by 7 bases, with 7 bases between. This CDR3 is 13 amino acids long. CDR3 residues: CASSFGWNSPLHF. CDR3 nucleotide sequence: TGTGCCAGCAGTTTCGGTTGGAATTCACCCCTCCACTTT.

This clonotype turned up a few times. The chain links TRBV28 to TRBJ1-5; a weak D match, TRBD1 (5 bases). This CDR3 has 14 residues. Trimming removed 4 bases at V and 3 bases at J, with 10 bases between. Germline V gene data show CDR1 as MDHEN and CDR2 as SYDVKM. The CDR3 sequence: CASSSQVPNQPQHF. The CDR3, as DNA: TGTGCCAGCAGTTCACAGGTTCCCAATCAGCCCCAGCATTTT.

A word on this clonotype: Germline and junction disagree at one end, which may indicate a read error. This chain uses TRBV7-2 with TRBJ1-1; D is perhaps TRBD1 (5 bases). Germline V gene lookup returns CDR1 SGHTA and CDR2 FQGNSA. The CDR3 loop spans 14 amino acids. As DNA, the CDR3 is TGTGCCGGCAGCCCCCAGGGTCTTAACACTGAAGCTTTCTTT. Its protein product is CAGSPQGLNTEAFF.

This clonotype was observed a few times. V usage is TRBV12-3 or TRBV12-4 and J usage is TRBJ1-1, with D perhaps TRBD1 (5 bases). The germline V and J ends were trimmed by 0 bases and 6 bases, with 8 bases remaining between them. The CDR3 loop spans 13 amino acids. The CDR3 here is CASSLAGGAEAFF. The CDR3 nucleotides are TGTGCCAGCAGTTTAGCGGGAGGGGCTGAAGCTTTCTTT.

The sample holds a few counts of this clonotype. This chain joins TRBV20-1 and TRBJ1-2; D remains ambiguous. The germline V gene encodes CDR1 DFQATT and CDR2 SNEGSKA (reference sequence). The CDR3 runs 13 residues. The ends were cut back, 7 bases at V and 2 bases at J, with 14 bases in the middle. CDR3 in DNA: TGCAGTGTGGGGTTGCAGATCAACTATGGCTACACCTTC. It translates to CSVGLQINYGYTF.

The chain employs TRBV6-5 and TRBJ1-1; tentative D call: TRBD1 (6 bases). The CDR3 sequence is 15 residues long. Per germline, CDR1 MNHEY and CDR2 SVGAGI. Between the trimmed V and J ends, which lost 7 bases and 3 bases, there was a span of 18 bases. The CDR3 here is CASIPVWGLDTEAFF. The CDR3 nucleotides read TGTGCCAGCATTCCCGTATGGGGGCTGGACACTGAAGCTTTCTTT.

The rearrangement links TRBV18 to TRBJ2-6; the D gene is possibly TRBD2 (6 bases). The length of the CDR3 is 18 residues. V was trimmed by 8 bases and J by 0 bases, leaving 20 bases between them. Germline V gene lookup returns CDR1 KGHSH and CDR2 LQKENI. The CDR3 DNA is TGTGCCAGCACAACTCAGGGAGGTACTACCTCTGGGGCCAACGTCCTGACTTTC. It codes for CASTTQGGTTSGANVLTF.

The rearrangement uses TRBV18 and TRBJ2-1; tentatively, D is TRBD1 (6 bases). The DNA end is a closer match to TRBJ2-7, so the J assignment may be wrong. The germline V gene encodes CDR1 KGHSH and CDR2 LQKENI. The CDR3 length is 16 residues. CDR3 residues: CASSQASGTLDYEQYV. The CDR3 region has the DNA TGTGCCAGCTCACAAGCTTCCGGGACACTCGACTACGAGCAGTACGTC.

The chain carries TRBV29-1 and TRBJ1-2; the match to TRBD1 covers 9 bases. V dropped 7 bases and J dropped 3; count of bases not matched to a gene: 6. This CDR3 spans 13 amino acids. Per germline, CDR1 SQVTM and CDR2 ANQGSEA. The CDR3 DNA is TGCAGCGGGGGGGACAGGGAGGACTATGGCTACACCTTC. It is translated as CSGGDREDYGYTF. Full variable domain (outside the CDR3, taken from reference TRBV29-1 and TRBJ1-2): SAVISQKPSRDICQRGTSLTIQCQVDSQVTMMFWYRQQPGQSLTLIATANQGSEATYESGFVIDKFPISRPNLTFSTLTVSNMSPEDSSIYLCSGGDREDYGYTFGSGTRLTVV.